This T cell receptor beta chain was observed in a study of beta chain features in type 1 diabetes. Study-level results: Insertions were fewer and deletions more numerous at VDJ junctions in type 1 diabetes patients. When Type 1 diabetes patients were examined, their TCRB CDR3s proved moderately but significantly shorter in all four CD4+ subsets.

Reverse transcription of all isolated RNA meant that expressed TCRB transcripts were sequenced. Sequenced by immunoSEQ multiplex PCR; TCRdb stores in-frame clones only, minus some. Of a few hundred thousand clones in the sample, around 16% were seen once. The ends lost 2 bases at V and 6 bases at J; junction bases unmatched: 6. The CDR3 has 15 amino acids. Germline-derived CDR1 and CDR2 are ENHRY and SYGVKD. Turning to this clone: Its antigen is unidentified.

Sort purity for all populations was recorded as exceeding 98%. This TCR came from a man aged 18 to 29 with type 1 diabetes. Sequencing was carried out using naive CD4+ T cells from blood. This sequence joins TRBV10-3 and TRBJ2-1; 8 bases agree with TRBD2. As DNA, the CDR3 is TGTGCCATCAGTGAGGTTAGCGGGAACCTCAATGAGCAGTTCTTC. This gives the protein CAISEVSGNLNEQFF.